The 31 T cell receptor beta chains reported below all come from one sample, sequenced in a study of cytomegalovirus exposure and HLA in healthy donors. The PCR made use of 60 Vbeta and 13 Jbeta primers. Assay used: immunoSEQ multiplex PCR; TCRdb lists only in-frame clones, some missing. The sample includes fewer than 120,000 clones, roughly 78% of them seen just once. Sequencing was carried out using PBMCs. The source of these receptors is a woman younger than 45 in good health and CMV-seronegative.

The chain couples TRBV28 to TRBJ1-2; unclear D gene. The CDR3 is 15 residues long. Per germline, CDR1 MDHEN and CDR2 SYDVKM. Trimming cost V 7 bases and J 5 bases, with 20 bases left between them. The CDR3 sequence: CASTSRGGGGYGYTF. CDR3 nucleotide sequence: TGTGCCAGCACCTCAAGAGGCGGCGGCGGGTATGGCTACACCTTC.

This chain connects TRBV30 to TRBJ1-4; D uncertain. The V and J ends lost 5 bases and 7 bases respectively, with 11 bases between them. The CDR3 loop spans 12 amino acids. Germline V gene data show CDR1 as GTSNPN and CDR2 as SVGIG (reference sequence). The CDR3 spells CAWSQVVEKLFF. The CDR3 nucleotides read TGTGCCTGGTCACAAGTGGTTGAAAAACTGTTTTTT.

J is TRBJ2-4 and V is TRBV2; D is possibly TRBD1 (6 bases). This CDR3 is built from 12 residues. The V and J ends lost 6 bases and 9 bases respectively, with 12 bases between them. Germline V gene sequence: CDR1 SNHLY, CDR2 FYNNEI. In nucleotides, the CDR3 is TGTGCCAGCAGGGAACAGGGTAGCATTCAGTACTTC. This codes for CASREQGSIQYF. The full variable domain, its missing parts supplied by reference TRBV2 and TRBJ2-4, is EPEVTQTPSHQVTQMGQEVILRCVPISNHLYFYWYRQILGQKVEFLVSFYNNEISEKSEIFDDQFSVERPDGSNFTLKIRSTKLEDSAMYFCASREQGSIQYFGAGTRLSVL.

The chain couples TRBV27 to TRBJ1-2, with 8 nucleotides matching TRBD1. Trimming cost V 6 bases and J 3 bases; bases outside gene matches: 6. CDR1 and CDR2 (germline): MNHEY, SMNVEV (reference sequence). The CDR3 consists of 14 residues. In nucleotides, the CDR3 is TGTGCCAGCAGAAGACAGGGGATGGACTATGGCTACACCTTC. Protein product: CASRRQGMDYGYTF.

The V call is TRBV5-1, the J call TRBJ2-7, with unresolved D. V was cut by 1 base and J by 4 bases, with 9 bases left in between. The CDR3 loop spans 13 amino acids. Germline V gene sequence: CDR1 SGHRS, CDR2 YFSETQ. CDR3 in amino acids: CASSLTGLYEQYF. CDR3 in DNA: TGCGCCAGCAGCTTGACTGGTCTTTACGAGCAGTACTTC.

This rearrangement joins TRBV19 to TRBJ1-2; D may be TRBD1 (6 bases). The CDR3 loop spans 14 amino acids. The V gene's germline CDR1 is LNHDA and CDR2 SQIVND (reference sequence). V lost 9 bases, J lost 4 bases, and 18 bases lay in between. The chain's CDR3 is CASLRIAGAYGYTF. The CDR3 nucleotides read TGTGCCAGCCTGAGGATCGCAGGGGCCTATGGCTACACCTTC. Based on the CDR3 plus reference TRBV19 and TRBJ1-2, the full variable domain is DGGITQSPKYLFRKEGQNVTLSCEQNLNHDAMYWYRQDPGQGLRLIYYSQIVNDFQKGDIAEGYSVSREKKESFPLTVTSAQKNPTAFYLCASLRIAGAYGYTFGSGTRLTVV.

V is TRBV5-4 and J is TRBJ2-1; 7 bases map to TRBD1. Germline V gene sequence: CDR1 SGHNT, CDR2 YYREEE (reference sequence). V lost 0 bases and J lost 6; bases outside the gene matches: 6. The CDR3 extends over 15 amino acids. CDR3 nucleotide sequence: TGTGCCAGCAGCTTGGAGGGGGCGCGGGCCAATGAGCAGTTCTTC. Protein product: CASSLEGARANEQFF.

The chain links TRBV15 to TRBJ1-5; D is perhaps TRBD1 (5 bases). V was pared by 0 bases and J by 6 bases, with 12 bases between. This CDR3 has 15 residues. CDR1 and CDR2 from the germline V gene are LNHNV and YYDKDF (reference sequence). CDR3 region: CATSRDWGVSQPQHF. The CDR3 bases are TGTGCCACCAGCAGAGATTGGGGGGTTAGTCAGCCCCAGCATTTT.

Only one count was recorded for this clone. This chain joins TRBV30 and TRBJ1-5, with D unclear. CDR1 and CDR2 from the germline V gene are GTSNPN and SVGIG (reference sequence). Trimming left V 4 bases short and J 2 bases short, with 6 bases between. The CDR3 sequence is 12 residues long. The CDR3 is CAWTSGNQPQHF. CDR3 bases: TGTGCCTGGACCTCGGGCAATCAGCCCCAGCATTTT.

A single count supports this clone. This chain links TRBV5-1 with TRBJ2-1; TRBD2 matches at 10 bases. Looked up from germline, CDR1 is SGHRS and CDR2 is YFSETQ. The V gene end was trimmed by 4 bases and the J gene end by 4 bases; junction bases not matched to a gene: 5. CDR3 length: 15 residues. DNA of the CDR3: TGCGCCAGCAGCCCCGAGGGACTAGCGTACAATGAGCAGTTCTTC. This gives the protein CASSPEGLAYNEQFF.

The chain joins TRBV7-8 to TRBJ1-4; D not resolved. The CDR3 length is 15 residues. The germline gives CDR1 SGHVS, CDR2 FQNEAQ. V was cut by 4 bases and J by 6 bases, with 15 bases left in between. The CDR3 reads CASSSTPGIDEKLFF. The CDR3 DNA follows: TGTGCCAGCAGCTCTACCCCGGGAATAGATGAAAAACTGTTTTTT.

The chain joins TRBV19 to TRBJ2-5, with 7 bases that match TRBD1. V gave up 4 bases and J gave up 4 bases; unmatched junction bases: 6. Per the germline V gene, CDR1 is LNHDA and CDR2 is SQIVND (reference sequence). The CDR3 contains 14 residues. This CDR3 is CASSNYRTGETQYF. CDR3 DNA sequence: TGTGCCAGTAGTAACTATAGGACAGGAGAGACCCAGTACTTC.

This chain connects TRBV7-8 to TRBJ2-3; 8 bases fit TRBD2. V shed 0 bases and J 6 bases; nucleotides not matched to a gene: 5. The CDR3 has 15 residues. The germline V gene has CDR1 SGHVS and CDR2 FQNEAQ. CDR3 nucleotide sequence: TGTGCCAGCAGCTTAGCCGGGACTAGAGGCGATACGCAGTATTTT. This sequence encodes CASSLAGTRGDTQYF.

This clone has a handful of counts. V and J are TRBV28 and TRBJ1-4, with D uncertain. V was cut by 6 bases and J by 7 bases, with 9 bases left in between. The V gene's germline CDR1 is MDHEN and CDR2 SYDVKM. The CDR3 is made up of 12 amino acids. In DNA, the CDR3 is TGTGCCAGCAGGGCGCCAGGTGAAAAACTGTTTTTT. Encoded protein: CASRAPGEKLFF.

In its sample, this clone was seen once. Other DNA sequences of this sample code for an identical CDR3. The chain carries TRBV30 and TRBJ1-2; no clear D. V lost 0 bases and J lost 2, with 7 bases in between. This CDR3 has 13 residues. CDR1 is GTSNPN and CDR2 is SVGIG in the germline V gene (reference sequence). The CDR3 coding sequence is TGTGCCTGGAGTGTTGAAGCAAACTATGGCTACACCTTC. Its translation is CAWSVEANYGYTF.

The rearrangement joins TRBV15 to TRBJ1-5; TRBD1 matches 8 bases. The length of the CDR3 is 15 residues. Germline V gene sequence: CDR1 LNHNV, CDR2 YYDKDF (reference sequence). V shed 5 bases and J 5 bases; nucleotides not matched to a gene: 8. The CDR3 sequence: CATSPRTGFDQPQHF. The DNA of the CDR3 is TGTGCCACCAGCCCCAGGACAGGGTTCGATCAGCCCCAGCATTTT.

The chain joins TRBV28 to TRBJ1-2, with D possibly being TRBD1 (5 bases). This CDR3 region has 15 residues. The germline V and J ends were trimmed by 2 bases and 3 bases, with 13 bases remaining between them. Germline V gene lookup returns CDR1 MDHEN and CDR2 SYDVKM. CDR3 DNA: TGTGCCAGCAGTTTAATGGGGAGGGGCGACTATGGCTACACCTTC. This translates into CASSLMGRGDYGYTF.

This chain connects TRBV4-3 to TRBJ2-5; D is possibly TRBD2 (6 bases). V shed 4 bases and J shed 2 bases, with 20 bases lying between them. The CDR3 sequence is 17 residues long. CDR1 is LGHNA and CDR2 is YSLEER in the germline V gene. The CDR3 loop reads CASSPRDAGGEQETQYF. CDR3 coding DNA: TGCGCCAGCAGCCCTCGGGACGCCGGGGGAGAGCAAGAGACCCAGTACTTC.

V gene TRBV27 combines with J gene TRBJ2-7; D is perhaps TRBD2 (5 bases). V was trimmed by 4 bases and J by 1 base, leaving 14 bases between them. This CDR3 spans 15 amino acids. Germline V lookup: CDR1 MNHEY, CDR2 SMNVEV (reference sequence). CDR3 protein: CASSSAGILSYEQYF. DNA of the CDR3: TGTGCCAGCAGTTCGGCGGGTATACTTTCCTACGAGCAGTACTTC.

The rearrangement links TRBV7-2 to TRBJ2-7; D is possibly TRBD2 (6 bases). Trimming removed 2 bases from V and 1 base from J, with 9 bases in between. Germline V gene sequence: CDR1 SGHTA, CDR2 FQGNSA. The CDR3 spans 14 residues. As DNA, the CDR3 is TGTGCCAGCAGCTTACTCGGGAGTTCCTACGAGCAGTACTTC. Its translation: CASSLLGSSYEQYF.

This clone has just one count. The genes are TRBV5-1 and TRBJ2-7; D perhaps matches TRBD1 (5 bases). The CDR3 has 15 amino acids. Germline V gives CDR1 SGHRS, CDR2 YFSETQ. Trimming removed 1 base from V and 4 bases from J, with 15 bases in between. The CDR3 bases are TGCGCCAGCAGCTTGTCTCCAGCCTCAGGGTACGAGCAGTACTTC. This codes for CASSLSPASGYEQYF.

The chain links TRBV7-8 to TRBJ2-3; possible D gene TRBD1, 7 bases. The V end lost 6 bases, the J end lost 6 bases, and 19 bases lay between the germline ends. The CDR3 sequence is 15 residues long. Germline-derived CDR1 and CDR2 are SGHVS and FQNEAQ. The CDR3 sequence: CASRTGPRGVDTQYF. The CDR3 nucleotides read TGTGCCAGCAGAACCGGGCCCAGGGGGGTGGATACGCAGTATTTT.

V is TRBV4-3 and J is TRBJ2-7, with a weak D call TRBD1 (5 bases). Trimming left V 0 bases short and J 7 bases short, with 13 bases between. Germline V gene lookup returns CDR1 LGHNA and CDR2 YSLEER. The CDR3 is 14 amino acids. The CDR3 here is CASSQDPRVGEQYF. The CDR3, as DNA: TGCGCCAGCAGCCAAGATCCCAGGGTGGGGGAGCAGTACTTC.

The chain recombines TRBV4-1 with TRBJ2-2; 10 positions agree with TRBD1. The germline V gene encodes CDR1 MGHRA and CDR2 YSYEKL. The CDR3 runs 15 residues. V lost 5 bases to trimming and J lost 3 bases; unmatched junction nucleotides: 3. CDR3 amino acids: CASSETGGHTGELFF. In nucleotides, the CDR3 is TGCGCCAGCAGCGAGACAGGGGGCCACACCGGGGAGCTGTTTTTT.

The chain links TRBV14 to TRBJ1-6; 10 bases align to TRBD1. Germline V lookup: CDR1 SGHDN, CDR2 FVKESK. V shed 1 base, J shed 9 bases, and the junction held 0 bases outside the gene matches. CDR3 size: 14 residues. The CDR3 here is CASSQGTGGSPLHF. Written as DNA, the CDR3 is TGTGCCAGCAGCCAAGGGACAGGGGGTTCACCCCTCCACTTT.

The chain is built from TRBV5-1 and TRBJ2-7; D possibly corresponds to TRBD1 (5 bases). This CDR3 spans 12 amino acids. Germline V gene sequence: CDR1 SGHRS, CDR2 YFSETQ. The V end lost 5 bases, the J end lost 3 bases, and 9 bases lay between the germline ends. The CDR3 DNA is TGCGCCAGCAGTGAAGGGGTCTACGAGCAGTACTTC. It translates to CASSEGVYEQYF. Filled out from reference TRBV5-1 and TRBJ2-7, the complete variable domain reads KAGVTQTPRYLIKTRGQQVTLSCSPISGHRSVSWYQQTPGQGLQFLFEYFSETQRNKGNFPGRFSGRQFSNSRSEMNVSTLELGDSALYLCASSEGVYEQYFGPGTRLTVT.

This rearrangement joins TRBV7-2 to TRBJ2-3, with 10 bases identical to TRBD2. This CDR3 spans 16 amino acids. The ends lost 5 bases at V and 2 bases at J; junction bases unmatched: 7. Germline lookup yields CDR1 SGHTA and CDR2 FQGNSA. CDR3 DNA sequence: TGTGCCAGCAGCGTCAAAGCGGGGGGGATCACAGATACGCAGTATTTT. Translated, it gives CASSVKAGGITDTQYF.

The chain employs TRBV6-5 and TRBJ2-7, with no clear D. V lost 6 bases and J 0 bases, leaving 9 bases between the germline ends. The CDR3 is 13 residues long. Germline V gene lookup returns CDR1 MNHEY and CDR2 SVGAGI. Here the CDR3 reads CASRRGSSYEQYF. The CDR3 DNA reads TGTGCCAGCAGACGCGGCAGCTCCTACGAGCAGTACTTC.

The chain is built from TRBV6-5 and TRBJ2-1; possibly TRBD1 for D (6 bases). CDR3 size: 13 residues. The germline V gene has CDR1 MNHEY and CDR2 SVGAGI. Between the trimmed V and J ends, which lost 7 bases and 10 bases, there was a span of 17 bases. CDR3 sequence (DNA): TGTGCCAGCACCTCAGGGGTGTTTCGGGAGCAGTTCTTC. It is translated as CASTSGVFREQFF.

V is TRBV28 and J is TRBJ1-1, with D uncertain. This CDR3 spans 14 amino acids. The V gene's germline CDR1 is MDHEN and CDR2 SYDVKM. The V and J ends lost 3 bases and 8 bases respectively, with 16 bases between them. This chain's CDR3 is CASSFGVPSVEAFF. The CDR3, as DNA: TGTGCCAGCAGTTTCGGGGTACCTTCTGTAGAAGCTTTCTTT.

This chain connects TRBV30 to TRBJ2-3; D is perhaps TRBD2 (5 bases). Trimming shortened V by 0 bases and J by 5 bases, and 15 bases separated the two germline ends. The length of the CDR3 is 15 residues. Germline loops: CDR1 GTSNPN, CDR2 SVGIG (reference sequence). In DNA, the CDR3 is TGTGCCTGGAGTGTACCTAACGGGGAAGGAGATACGCAGTATTTT. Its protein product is CAWSVPNGEGDTQYF.